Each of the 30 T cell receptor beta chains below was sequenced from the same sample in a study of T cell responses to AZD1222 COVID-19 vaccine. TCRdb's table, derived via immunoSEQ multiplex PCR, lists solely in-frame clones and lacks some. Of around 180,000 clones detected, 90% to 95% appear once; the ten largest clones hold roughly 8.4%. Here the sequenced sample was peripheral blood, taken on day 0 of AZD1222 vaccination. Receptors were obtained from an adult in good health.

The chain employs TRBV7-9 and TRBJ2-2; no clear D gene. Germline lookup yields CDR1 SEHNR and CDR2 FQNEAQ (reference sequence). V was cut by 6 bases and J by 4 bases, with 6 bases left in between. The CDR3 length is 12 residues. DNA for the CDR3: TGTGCCAGCAGTTACACCACCGGGGAGCTGTTTTTT. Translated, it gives CASSYTTGELFF. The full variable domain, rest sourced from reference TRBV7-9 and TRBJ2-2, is DTGVSQNPRHKITKRGQNVTFRCDPISEHNRLYWYRQTLGQGPEFLTYFQNEAQLEKSRLLSDRFSAERPKGSFSTLEIQRTEQGDSAMYLCASSYTTGELFFGEGSRLTVL.

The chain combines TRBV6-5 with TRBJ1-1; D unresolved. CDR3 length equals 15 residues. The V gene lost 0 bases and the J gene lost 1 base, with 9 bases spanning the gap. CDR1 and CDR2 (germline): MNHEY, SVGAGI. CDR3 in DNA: TGTGCCAGCAGTTACTCGAGTCCCACGAACACTGAAGCTTTCTTT. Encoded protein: CASSYSSPTNTEAFF.

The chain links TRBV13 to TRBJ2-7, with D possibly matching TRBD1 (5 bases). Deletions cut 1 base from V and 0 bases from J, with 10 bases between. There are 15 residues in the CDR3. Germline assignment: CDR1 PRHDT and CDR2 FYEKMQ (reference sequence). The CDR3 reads CASSLVGQSSYEQYF. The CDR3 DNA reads TGTGCCAGCAGCTTAGTGGGGCAGAGCTCCTACGAGCAGTACTTC.

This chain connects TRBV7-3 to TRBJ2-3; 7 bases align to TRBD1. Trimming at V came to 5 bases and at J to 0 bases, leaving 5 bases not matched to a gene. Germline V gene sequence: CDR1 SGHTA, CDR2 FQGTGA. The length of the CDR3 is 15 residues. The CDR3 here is CASSKDRRSTDTQYF. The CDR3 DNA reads TGTGCCAGCAGCAAGGACAGGAGGAGCACAGATACGCAGTATTTT.

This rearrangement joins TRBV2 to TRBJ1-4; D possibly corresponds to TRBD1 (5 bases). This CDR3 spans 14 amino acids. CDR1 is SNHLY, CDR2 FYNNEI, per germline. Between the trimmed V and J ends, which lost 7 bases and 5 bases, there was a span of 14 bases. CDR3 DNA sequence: TGTGCCAGCATGTACAGGCGCCTCAATGAAAAACTGTTTTTT. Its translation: CASMYRRLNEKLFF.

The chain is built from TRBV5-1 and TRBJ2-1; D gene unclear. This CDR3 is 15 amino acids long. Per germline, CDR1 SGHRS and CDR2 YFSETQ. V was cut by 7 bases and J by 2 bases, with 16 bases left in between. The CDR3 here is CASAPESGAYNEQFF. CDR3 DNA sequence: TGCGCCAGCGCACCAGAGTCGGGCGCCTACAATGAGCAGTTCTTC. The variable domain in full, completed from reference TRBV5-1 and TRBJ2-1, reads KAGVTQTPRYLIKTRGQQVTLSCSPISGHRSVSWYQQTPGQGLQFLFEYFSETQRNKGNFPGRFSGRQFSNSRSEMNVSTLELGDSALYLCASAPESGAYNEQFFGPGTRLTVL.

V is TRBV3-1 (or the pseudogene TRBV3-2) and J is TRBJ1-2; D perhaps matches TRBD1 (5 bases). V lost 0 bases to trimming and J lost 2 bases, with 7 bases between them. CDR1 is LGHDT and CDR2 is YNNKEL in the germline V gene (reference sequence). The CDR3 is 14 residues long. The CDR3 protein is CASSQEGPNYGYTF. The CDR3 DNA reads TGTGCCAGCAGCCAAGAGGGACCAAACTATGGCTACACCTTC.

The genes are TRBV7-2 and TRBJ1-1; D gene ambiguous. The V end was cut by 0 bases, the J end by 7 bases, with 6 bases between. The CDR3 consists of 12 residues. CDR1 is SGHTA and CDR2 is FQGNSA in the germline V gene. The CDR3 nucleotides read TGTGCCAGCAGCTTAGCAGGGAGTGAAGCTTTCTTT. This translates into CASSLAGSEAFF. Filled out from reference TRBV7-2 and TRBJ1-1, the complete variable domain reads GAGVSQSPSNKVTEKGKDVELRCDPISGHTALYWYRQSLGQGLEFLIYFQGNSAPDKSGLPSDRFSAERTGGSVSTLTIQRTQQEDSAVYLCASSLAGSEAFFGQGTRLTVV.

CDR3 in DNA: TGTGCCAGCAGCTTCGGGGCGGGGACAGTTAATGAAAAACTGTTTTTT. Protein product: CASSFGAGTVNEKLFF. This chain joins TRBV5-6 and TRBJ1-4, with 7 nucleotides matching TRBD1. Per germline, CDR1 SGHDT and CDR2 YYEEEE. V shed 2 bases, J shed 4 bases, and the junction held 8 bases outside the gene matches. The CDR3 sequence is 16 residues long.

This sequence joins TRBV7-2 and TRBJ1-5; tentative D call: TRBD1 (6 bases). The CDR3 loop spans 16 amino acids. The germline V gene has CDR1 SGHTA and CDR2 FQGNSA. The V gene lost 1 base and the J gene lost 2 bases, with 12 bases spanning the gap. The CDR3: CASSLGGQGGNQPQHF. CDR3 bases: TGTGCCAGCAGCTTAGGGGGGCAGGGAGGCAATCAGCCCCAGCATTTT. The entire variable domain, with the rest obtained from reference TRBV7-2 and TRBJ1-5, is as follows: GAGVSQSPSNKVTEKGKDVELRCDPISGHTALYWYRQSLGQGLEFLIYFQGNSAPDKSGLPSDRFSAERTGGSVSTLTIQRTQQEDSAVYLCASSLGGQGGNQPQHFGDGTRLSIL.

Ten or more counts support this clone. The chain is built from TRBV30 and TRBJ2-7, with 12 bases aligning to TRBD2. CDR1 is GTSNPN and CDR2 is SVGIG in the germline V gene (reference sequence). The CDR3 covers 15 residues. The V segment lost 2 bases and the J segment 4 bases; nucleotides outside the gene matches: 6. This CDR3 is CAWSPLAGGPYEQYF. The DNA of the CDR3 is TGTGCCTGGAGTCCTCTAGCGGGAGGGCCATACGAGCAGTACTTC.

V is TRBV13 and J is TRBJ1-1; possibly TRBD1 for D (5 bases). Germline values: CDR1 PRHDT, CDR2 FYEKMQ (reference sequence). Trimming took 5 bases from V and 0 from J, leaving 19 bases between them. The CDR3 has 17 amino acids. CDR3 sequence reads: CASSPLAHRRMNTEAFF. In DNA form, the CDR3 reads TGTGCCAGCAGCCCATTGGCTCACAGGAGAATGAACACTGAAGCTTTCTTT.

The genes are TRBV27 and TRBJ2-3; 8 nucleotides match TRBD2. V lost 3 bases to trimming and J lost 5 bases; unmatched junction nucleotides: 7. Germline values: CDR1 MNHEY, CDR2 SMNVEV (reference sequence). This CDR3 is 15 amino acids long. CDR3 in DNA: TGTGCCAGCAGTTTCTCGGGAGGGTTGGGAGATACGCAGTATTTT. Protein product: CASSFSGGLGDTQYF.

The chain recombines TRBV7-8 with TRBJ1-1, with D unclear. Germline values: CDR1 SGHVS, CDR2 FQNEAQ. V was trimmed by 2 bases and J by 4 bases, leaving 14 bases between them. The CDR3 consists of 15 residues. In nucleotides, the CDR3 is TGTGCCAGCAGCTTAAATGATCGGCTGGGCACTGAAGCTTTCTTT. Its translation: CASSLNDRLGTEAFF.

CDR3 sequence reads: CASSATSFPNEQYF. For the CDR3, the DNA is TGTGCCAGCAGCGCAACTAGTTTCCCCAACGAGCAGTACTTC. The gene calls are TRBV9 and TRBJ2-7; possible D gene TRBD2, 5 bases. The CDR3 length is 14 residues. V was clipped by 3 bases and J by 5 bases, with 15 bases between them. The germline V gene encodes CDR1 SGDLS and CDR2 YYNGEE.

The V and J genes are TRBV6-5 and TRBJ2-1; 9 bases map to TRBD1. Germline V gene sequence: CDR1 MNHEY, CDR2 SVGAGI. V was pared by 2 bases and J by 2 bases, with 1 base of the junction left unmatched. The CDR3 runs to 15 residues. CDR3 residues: CASSYGQGTYNEQFF. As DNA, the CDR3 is TGTGCCAGCAGTTACGGACAGGGGACCTACAATGAGCAGTTCTTC.

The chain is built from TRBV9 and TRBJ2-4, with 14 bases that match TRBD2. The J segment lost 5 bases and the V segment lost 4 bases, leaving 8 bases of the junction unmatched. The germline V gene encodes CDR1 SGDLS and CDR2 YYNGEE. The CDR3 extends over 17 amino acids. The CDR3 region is CASSLGLAGAGENIQYF. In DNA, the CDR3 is TGTGCCAGCAGCCTGGGACTAGCGGGGGCCGGTGAAAACATTCAGTACTTC. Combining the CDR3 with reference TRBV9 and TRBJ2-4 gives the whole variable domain DSGVTQTPKHLITATGQRVTLRCSPRSGDLSVYWYQQSLDQGLQFLIQYYNGEERAKGNILERFSAQQFPDLHSELNLSSLELGDSALYFCASSLGLAGAGENIQYFGAGTRLSVL.

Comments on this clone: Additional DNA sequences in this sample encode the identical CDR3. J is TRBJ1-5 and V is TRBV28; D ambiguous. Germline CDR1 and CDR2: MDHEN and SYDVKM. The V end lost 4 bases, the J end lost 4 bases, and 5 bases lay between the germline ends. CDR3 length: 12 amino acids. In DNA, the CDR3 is TGTGCCAGCAGTTCGGGTAATCAGCCCCAGCATTTT. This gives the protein CASSSGNQPQHF.

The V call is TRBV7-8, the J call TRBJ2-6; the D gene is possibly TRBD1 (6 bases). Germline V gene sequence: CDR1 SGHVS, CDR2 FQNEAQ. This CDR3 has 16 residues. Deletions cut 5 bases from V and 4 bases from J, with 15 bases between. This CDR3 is CASSIYTGTGANVLTF. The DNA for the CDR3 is TGTGCCAGCAGCATCTATACAGGGACAGGGGCCAACGTCCTGACTTTC.

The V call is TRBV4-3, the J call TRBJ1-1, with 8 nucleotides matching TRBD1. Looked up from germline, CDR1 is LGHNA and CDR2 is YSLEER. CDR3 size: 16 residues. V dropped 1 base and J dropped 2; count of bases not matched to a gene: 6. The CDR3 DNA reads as TGCGCCAGCAGCCAAGTATACAGGGGGAGAAACACTGAAGCTTTCTTT. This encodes CASSQVYRGRNTEAFF.

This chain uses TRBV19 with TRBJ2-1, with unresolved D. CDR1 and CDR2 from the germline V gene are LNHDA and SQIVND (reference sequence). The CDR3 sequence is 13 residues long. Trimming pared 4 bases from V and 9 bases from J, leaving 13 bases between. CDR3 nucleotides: TGTGCCAGTAGTACGCCCCTAAACACTGAGCAGTTCTTC. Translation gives CASSTPLNTEQFF. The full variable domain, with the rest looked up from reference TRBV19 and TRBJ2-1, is DGGITQSPKYLFRKEGQNVTLSCEQNLNHDAMYWYRQDPGQGLRLIYYSQIVNDFQKGDIAEGYSVSREKKESFPLTVTSAQKNPTAFYLCASSTPLNTEQFFGPGTRLTVL.

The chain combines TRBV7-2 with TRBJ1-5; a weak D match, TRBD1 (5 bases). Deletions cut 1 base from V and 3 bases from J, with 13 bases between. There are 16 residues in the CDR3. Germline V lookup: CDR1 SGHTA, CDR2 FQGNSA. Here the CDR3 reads CASSLVVSDINQPQHF. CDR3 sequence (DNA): TGTGCCAGCAGCTTAGTTGTTTCGGACATCAATCAGCCCCAGCATTTT.

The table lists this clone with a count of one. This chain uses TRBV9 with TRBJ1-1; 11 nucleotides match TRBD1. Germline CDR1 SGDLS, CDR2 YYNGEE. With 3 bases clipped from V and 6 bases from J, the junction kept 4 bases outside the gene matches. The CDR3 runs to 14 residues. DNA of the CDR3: TGTGCCAGCAGCGGGGACAGGGGGAGCGCTGAAGCTTTCTTT. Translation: CASSGDRGSAEAFF.

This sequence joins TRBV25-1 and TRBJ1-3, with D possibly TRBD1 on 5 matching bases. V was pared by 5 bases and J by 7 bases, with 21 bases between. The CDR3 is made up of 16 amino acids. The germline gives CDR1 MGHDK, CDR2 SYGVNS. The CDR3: CASSPPGGGIRNTIYF. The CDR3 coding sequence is TGTGCCAGCAGTCCCCCCGGGGGGGGAATTCGGAACACCATATATTTT.

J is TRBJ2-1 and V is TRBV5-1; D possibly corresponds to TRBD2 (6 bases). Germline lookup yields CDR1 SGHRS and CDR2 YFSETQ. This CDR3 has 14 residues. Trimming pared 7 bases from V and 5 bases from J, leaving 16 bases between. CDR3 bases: TGCGCCAGCGGTAGGCGGGACGTACACAATGAGCAGTTCTTC. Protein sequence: CASGRRDVHNEQFF. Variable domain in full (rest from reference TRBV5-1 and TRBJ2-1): KAGVTQTPRYLIKTRGQQVTLSCSPISGHRSVSWYQQTPGQGLQFLFEYFSETQRNKGNFPGRFSGRQFSNSRSEMNVSTLELGDSALYLCASGRRDVHNEQFFGPGTRLTVL.

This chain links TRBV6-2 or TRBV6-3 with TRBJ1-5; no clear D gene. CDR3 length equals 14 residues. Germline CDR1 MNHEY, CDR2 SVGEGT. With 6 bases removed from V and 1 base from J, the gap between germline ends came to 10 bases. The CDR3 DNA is TGTGCCAGCAGCCCGTCGAGGAGCAATCAGCCCCAGCATTTT. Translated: CASSPSRSNQPQHF.

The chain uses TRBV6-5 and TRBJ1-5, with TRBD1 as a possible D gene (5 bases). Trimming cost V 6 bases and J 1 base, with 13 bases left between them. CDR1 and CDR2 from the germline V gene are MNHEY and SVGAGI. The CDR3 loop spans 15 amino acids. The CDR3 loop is CASSLVPGSNQPQHF. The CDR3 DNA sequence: TGTGCCAGCAGCCTCGTTCCAGGGAGCAATCAGCCCCAGCATTTT.

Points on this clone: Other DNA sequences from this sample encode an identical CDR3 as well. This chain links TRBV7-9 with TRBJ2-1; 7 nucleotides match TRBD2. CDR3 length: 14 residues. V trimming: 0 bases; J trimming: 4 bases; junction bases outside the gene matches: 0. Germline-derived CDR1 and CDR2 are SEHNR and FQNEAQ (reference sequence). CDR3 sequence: CASSLAGGYNEQFF. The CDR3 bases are TGTGCCAGCAGCTTAGCGGGAGGGTACAATGAGCAGTTCTTC.

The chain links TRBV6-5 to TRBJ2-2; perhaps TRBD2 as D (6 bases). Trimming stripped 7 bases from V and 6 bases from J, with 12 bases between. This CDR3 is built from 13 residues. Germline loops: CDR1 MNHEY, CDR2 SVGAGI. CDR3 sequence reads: CASTKGGSGELFF. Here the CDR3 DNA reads TGTGCCAGCACCAAAGGAGGGTCCGGGGAGCTGTTTTTT.

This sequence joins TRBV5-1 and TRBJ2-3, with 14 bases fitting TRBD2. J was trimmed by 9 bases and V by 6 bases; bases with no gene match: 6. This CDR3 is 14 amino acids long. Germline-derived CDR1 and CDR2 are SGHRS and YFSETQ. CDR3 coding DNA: TGCGCCAGCACATTGGGACTAGCGGGGGAGACGCAGTATTTT. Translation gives CASTLGLAGETQYF. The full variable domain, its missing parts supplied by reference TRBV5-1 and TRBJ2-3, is KAGVTQTPRYLIKTRGQQVTLSCSPISGHRSVSWYQQTPGQGLQFLFEYFSETQRNKGNFPGRFSGRQFSNSRSEMNVSTLELGDSALYLCASTLGLAGETQYFGPGTRLTVL.